Each of the 2 T cell receptor beta chains below was sequenced from the same sample in a study of blood T cell repertoires in COVID-19. Clones were read by immunoSEQ multiplex PCR, and TCRdb kept only the in-frame ones, dropping some. This sample has about 200,000 clones, with less than 90% found just once. Sequencing was performed on peripheral blood. The receptors were gathered from a woman between 45 and 65 years old with acute or convalescent COVID-19.

This sequence joins TRBV6-1 and TRBJ1-1, with 8 bases identical to TRBD1. J lost 2 bases, V lost 4 bases, and 15 bases had no gene match. The length of the CDR3 is 18 residues. Germline V gives CDR1 MNHNS, CDR2 SASEGT. The CDR3 is CASSATLIRQGSNTEAFF. The CDR3 DNA is TGTGCCAGCAGTGCAACCCTAATAAGACAGGGGTCTAACACTGAAGCTTTCTTT.

CDR3: CASRGQGVSKNIQYF. In DNA, the CDR3 is TGTGCCAGCAGAGGACAGGGGGTATCCAAAAACATTCAGTACTTC. The chain uses TRBV6-5 and TRBJ2-4, with 10 nucleotides matching TRBD1. Germline loops: CDR1 MNHEY, CDR2 SVGAGI. V lost 6 bases, J lost 2 bases, and 4 bases stayed unmatched. This CDR3 spans 15 amino acids.